These 9 T cell receptor beta chains originate from one sample sequenced in a study of CD8+ T cells in alopecia areata. After isolation, RNA underwent reverse transcription to generate cDNA as the sequencing template. Repertoires were generated with immunoSEQ multiplex PCR, while TCRdb's copy carries only in-frame clones and drops some. The table lists approximately 160,000 clones, approximately 57% of them singletons. The sample's treatment: oral pan-JAK inhibitor, 5-10 mg twice daily. The source material was CD4+ T cells sorted from blood, sampled at week 24, from a patient treated with tofacitinib. The receptors derive from a human donor with alopecia areata.

The CDR3 sequence is CASGPTLSVMNTEAFF. CDR3 in DNA: TGTGCTAGTGGTCCAACACTGTCAGTAATGAACACTGAAGCTTTCTTT. The chain is built from TRBV12-5 and TRBJ1-1; D is ambiguous. The CDR3 length is 16 residues. V dropped 5 bases and J dropped 0 bases, with 16 bases sitting between them. Germline V gene lookup returns CDR1 LGHNT and CDR2 FRNRAP.

This clone has just a few counts. Different DNA sequences within this sample yield the same CDR3. This chain connects TRBV30 to TRBJ1-4, with no clear D. This CDR3 is built from 12 residues. Germline V CDR1 and CDR2: GTSNPN, SVGIG (reference sequence). V lost 0 bases and J 8 bases, leaving 7 bases between the germline ends. The CDR3 nucleotides read TGTGCCTGGAGTGTACTGGGAGAAAAACTGTTTTTT. Protein: CAWSVLGEKLFF.

The CDR3 DNA reads as TGTGCCAGCAGCCCAAAGCACCGAGATACGCAGTATTTT. It encodes CASSPKHRDTQYF. The chain has TRBV7-2 and TRBJ2-3; D not certain. The CDR3 is 13 amino acids. Between the trimmed V and J ends, which lost 5 bases and 5 bases, there was a span of 11 bases. Germline V CDR1 and CDR2: SGHTA, FQGNSA.

This clone was detected a few times. J is TRBJ1-2 and V is TRBV6-5, with TRBD1 as a possible D gene (6 bases). CDR3 size: 12 residues. CDR1 is MNHEY and CDR2 is SVGAGI in the germline V gene. Trimming took 5 bases from V and 8 from J, leaving 12 bases between them. The CDR3 nucleotides read TGTGCCAGCAGTCTATACAGGGAGGGCTACACCTTC. It is translated as CASSLYREGYTF.

V and J are TRBV5-7 and TRBJ1-2, with D hard to call. TRBV5-7 belongs to the ORF category, with a function that is uncertain. There are 15 residues in the CDR3. Deletions cut 0 bases from V and 4 bases from J, with 13 bases between. The CDR3 loop is CASSLAVPSSYGYTF. The CDR3, as DNA: TGTGCCAGCAGCTTGGCTGTGCCCTCTTCCTATGGCTACACCTTC.

The sample holds one count of this clone. The sample holds other DNA sequences that translate to the same CDR3. The chain uses TRBV29-1 and TRBJ2-3, with D possibly called TRBD1 or TRBD2 (5 bases each). The CDR3 consists of 13 residues. Trimming left V 3 bases short and J 3 bases short, with 10 bases between. CDR1 and CDR2 from the germline V gene are SQVTM and ANQGSEA. CDR3 DNA: TGCAGCGTTGAGGGGGTTTTAACAGATACGCAGTATTTT. Translation gives CSVEGVLTDTQYF.

This clone appeared a few times. The V call is TRBV6-1, the J call TRBJ2-7, with TRBD1 matching over 9 bases. The CDR3 length is 14 residues. V lost 6 bases to trimming and J lost 6 bases; unmatched junction nucleotides: 9. The germline V gene has CDR1 MNHNS and CDR2 SASEGT. The CDR3 protein is CASRSEGTGREQYF. The CDR3 DNA reads as TGTGCCAGCAGAAGTGAAGGGACAGGGCGCGAGCAGTACTTC.

In its sample, this clone was seen a few times. The chain links TRBV23-1 to TRBJ2-1, with 9 bases lining up with TRBD1. TRBV23-1 is sorted into the ORF group, with uncertain function. The ends lost 3 bases at V and 0 bases at J; junction bases unmatched: 3. The length of the CDR3 is 16 residues. CDR3 sequence: CASSHPDRGSYNEQFF. The DNA for the CDR3 is TGCGCCAGCAGTCACCCGGACAGGGGCTCCTACAATGAGCAGTTCTTC.

The rearrangement joins TRBV5-6 to TRBJ1-1, with D possibly TRBD1 on 5 matching bases. Between the trimmed V and J ends, which lost 3 bases and 6 bases, there was a span of 15 bases. This CDR3 has 14 residues. Per the germline V gene, CDR1 is SGHDT and CDR2 is YYEEEE. The CDR3 is CASSSTDWGAEAFF. The CDR3 coding sequence is TGTGCCAGCAGCTCTACCGACTGGGGCGCTGAAGCTTTCTTT.